This T cell receptor beta chain was obtained from a study of shared clonotypes between healthy human individuals. Whole-study findings and limits: Sampling was confined to blood; repertoires within tissues likely differ.

Only CD45RO-negative cells positively selected for CCR7 counted as naive CD8 cells, so terminally differentiated effector memory CD45RA+ cells were excluded. Worth noting for this clone: Antigen: not known.

The V end was cut by 5 bases, the J end by 0 bases, with 14 bases between. This CDR3 is 16 amino acids long. Per the germline V gene, CDR1 is MDHEN and CDR2 is SYDVKM. Every immunoSEQ plate was one replicate of a subset's evenly spread DNA. Measured with immunoSEQ multiplex PCR; TCRdb has only the in-frame clones, and not every one. In the table there are under 1 million clones, 80% to 95% of which are singletons. V is TRBV28 and J is TRBJ1-5, with no clear D. The source material was naive CD8+ T cells sorted from blood. This TCR came from a young man in good health. The CDR3 DNA reads as TGTGCCAGCAGTCCCCTGTGGACGGATAGCAATCAGCCCCAGCATTTT. Protein product: CASSPLWTDSNQPQHF.